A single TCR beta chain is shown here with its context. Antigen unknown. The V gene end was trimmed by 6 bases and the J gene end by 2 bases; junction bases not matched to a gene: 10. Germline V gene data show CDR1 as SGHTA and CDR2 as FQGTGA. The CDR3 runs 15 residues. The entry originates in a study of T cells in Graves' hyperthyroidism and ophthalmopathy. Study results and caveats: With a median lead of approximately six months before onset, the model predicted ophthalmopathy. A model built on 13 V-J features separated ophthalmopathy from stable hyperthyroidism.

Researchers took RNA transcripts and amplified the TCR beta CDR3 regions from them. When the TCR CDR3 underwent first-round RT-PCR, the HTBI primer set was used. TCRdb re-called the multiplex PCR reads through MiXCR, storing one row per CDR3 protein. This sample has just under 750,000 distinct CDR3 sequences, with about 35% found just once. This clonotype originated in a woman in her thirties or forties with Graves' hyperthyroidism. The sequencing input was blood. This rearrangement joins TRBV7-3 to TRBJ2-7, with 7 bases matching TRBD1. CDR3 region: CASSPRDRPTYEQYF. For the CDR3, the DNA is TGTGCCAGCAGTCCCCGGGACAGACCCACCTACGAGCAGTACTTC.